This T cell receptor beta chain was sequenced in a study of T cell responses to AZD1222 COVID-19 vaccine (dated by TCRdb to the early 2020s). With respect to the entire study: AZD1222 recipients with second doses at about 4 weeks or about 12 weeks were pooled, because spike-specific TCR depth and breadth did not differ between schedules. TCR sequencing was performed for about 240 trial participants, of whom 207 were given two doses of AZD1222 and some 26 were given two doses of MenACWY control vaccine. Trial participants were enrolled by age into 18-55, 56-69 and 70-plus year subgroups, with 148, 28 and 57 TCR-sequenced participants respectively.

The CDR3 regions of human TCRbeta chains were analyzed by immunosequencing. Per the source publication's procedure: TCRs in the repertoires were compared against a reference library of SARS-CoV-2-specific TCRs that had been generated with the MIRA antigen-specificity platform. Breadth was defined as the fraction of unique TCRs that were SARS-CoV-2-associated. Depth was defined as the fraction of total T cells that were SARS-CoV-2-associated. Using the MIRA data, each spike-specific TCR was mapped to the spike region that the TCR reacts to and placed in a CD4 or CD8 class. Log10-transformed breadth and depth values were compared by one-way ANOVA with Sidak's multiple comparisons tests. TCRdb stores this immuneACCESS table with in-frame sequences only. Part of the clones is absent; in the studies checked, under half of the shortfall reflects unresolved V genes, and no reason is known for the rest. V, J and clone size are those of that table, while D and trimming were read from the DNA. The sample table holds about 190,000 clones, of which approximately 91% were seen once. The ten top clones hold over 0.85% of the sample.

The sample's time point, from its label and the paper: baseline before first vaccination. Vaccinee samples came from UK trials COV001 and COV002, including a single-blind randomized controlled phase 2/3 trial of AZD1222 (ChAdOx1 nCoV-19) in healthy adults. For TCRbeta chain sequencing, PBMC samples were collected from trial participants at day 0 and at day 28 after the second dose. Remarks on this clone: No cognate antigen has been identified for it. The record has no base qualities; no much larger clone is one base away.

Overall results and qualifications from the work: Epitopes outside the regions mutated in the B.1.351 and B.1.1.7 variants were reportedly recognized by nearly half of the unique spike-specific TCRs. CD4 TCRs associated with the vaccine covered the entire spike protein, and the dominant responses were in regions 160-218 and 743-854. Spike-specific TCR breadth and depth rose significantly after two AZD1222 doses compared with day 0 and with MenACWY recipients. Because no day 14 peak-response samples were available, the repertoires could be characterized only after the peak T cell response. Participants were mostly white British and included more females than males, and it was suggested by the authors that clonal diversity may have been underestimated. Only 5 to 7 AZD1222 recipients were SARS-CoV-2 seropositive at baseline, limiting conclusions about previously exposed vaccinees. The 56-69-year group was small, and its depth increase did not reach significance, likely because of low power.

The material was peripheral blood, obtained on day 0 of AZD1222 vaccination. The receptor's source is an adult in good health.

In nucleotides, the sequence is TGCGCCAGCAGCACCGGGACGGAAAATCAGCCCCAGCATTTT. Its translation reads: CASSTGTENQPQHF. The rearranged chain carries TRBV5-1 and TRBJ1-5, with a tentative D gene TRBD1 over 5 matching bases. CDR1 is given as SGHRS and CDR2 as YFSETQ, both from the germline V gene. From the cysteine through the phenylalanine, the CDR3 covers 14 amino acids. The sequence is cut down to CDR3 DNA, 42 bases in frame from base 1. Deletion took 4 bases off V and 4 bases off J, with a span of 12 bases between the germline ends.